This T cell receptor beta chain appears in the sequencing data of a study of blood T cell repertoires in COVID-19. Across the study: The United States, Italy and Spain provided the acute and convalescent COVID-19 samples. T cells, B-cell-depleted T cells, or PBMCs provided the cDNA or gDNA that served as material.

In the original workflow: Scientists estimated how many nucleated cells there were by amplifying reference gene primers. This table comes from immunoSEQ multiplex PCR, and its TCRdb copy is limited to in-frame clones, with some not included. The DNA was the basis for D and trimming; V, J and clone size are from that table. The sample carries hundreds of thousands of clones, roughly 88% recorded once. This sequence was found in a woman in her 30s with active or convalescent COVID-19. Sequencing was carried out using peripheral blood.

The CDR3 here is CASSFRLYGYTF. In nucleotides, the CDR3 is TGTGCCAGCAGCTTTCGACTTTATGGCTACACCTTC. The V call is TRBV5-4, the J call TRBJ1-2; D gene unclear. Germline CDR1 SGHNT, CDR2 YYREEE (reference sequence). This CDR3 spans 12 amino acids. The germline V and J ends were trimmed by 2 bases and 5 bases, with 7 bases remaining between them.